This TCR beta chain was documented in a study of neoadjuvant anti-PD-1 for oral cavity cancer. The time point here: after neoadjuvant nivolumab, at surgical resection. Patients were newly diagnosed with stage II-IVA oral cavity squamous cell carcinoma without prior systemic or radiation treatment. Sequencing was performed with immunoSEQ multiplex PCR; in TCRdb, only in-frame clones are kept and a portion is missing. The repertoire holds about 32,000 clones, almost 80% seen once, with around 3% in the top ten. The CDR3 covers 18 residues. Per the germline V gene, CDR1 is MGHRA and CDR2 is YSYEKL. Between the trimmed V and J ends, which lost 0 bases and 3 bases, there was a span of 15 bases.

This clonotype originated in a person between 40 and 85 years old with oral cavity squamous cell carcinoma. Sequencing was performed on PBMCs, taken after nivolumab (anti-PD-1) treatment. This sequence joins TRBV4-1 and TRBJ1-6, with D possibly being TRBD1 (5 bases). The CDR3 DNA follows: TGCGCCAGCAGCCAAGACCTCACAGGCTACGGCTATAATTCACCCCTCCACTTT. Translating gives CASSQDLTGYGYNSPLHF.